This T cell receptor beta chain was recovered during a study of beta chain features in type 1 diabetes. CDR1 and CDR2 from the germline V gene are SGHRS and YFSETQ. The CDR3 runs to 16 residues. The V end lost 8 bases, the J end lost 4 bases, and 22 bases lay between the germline ends. About this clone: The antigen is not known.

General study points: Type 1 diabetes patients had moderately but significantly shorter TCRB CDR3s in all four CD4+ subsets.

Of the isolated RNA, all was reverse transcribed, and so the sequenced material was expressed TCRB transcripts. Produced via immunoSEQ multiplex PCR; TCRdb's table is partial and in-frame only. The sample contains around 250,000 clones, 14% of which appear only once. The source is a man between 25 and 39 years old with type 1 diabetes. The chain is built from TRBV5-1 and TRBJ2-1; D is possibly TRBD1 (6 bases). Sequenced material: naive CD4+ T cells from blood. The CDR3 loop is CASSRTPGESYNEQFF. CDR3 bases: TGCGCCAGTAGCCGGACCCCAGGGGAAAGTTACAATGAGCAGTTCTTC. The complete variable domain, with remaining parts taken from reference TRBV5-1 and TRBJ2-1, reads KAGVTQTPRYLIKTRGQQVTLSCSPISGHRSVSWYQQTPGQGLQFLFEYFSETQRNKGNFPGRFSGRQFSNSRSEMNVSTLELGDSALYLCASSRTPGESYNEQFFGPGTRLTVL.